Each of the 26 T cell receptor beta chains below was sequenced from the same sample in a study of shared clonotypes between healthy human individuals (dated by TCRdb to the early 2020s). CD8 naive samples were obtained by positive selection for CCR7 among CD45RO-negative cells, yielding a CD45RA+CCR7+ population from which TemRA cells were excluded. The library was made by the immunoSEQ multiplex PCR assay. Entries here come from immuneACCESS through TCRdb and include only in-frame sequences with V and J called. Some clones fail to appear in such tables; in the studies checked, an unresolved V gene covers under half of the shortfall, and the cause of the remainder is unknown. Present in this sample are about 2 million clones, over 85% of which were seen just once. Approximately 1.2% of the sample is in the top ten clones. Sample: naive CD8+ T cells sorted from blood. What this sample's cell subset or site label stands for: CD45RA+CCR7+. These receptors were collected from a man aged 18 to 30 in good health.

The V and J genes are TRBV2 and TRBJ2-2, with a weak D call TRBD1 (6 bases). The length of the CDR3 is 15 residues. V lost 4 bases, J lost 3 bases, and 12 bases lay in between. Germline CDR1 SNHLY, CDR2 FYNNEI. Written as DNA, the CDR3 is TGTGCCAGCAGTGCGGCCCAGGGGTACACCGGGGAGCTGTTTTTT. Translating it yields CASSAAQGYTGELFF.

This rearrangement joins TRBV27 to TRBJ2-7; 7 bases are shared with TRBD2. Germline values: CDR1 MNHEY, CDR2 SMNVEV (reference sequence). The ends lost 3 bases at V and 0 bases at J; junction bases unmatched: 8. This CDR3 spans 16 amino acids. The DNA of the CDR3 is TGTGCCAGCAGTTTTTCTAGCGGCCAGAGCTCCTACGAGCAGTACTTC. As protein: CASSFSSGQSSYEQYF.

This clone has just one count. The genes are TRBV6-6 and TRBJ2-7; no reliable D call. Germline CDR1 reads MNHNY; CDR2 reads SVGAGI (reference sequence). The ends were cut back, 0 bases at V and 6 bases at J, with 12 bases in the middle. This CDR3 contains 14 residues. CDR3 protein: CASSYSSSLGEQYF. DNA of the CDR3: TGTGCCAGCAGTTACTCTTCCTCTCTGGGCGAGCAGTACTTC.

The count of this clone is one. The V gene is TRBV5-1, the J gene TRBJ2-7; 7 bases match TRBD1. With 4 bases clipped from V and 3 bases from J, the junction kept 7 bases outside the gene matches. The length of the CDR3 is 14 residues. Per the germline V gene, CDR1 is SGHRS and CDR2 is YFSETQ. This CDR3 is CASSLDRVFYEQYF. The CDR3 DNA follows: TGCGCCAGCAGCCTCGACAGGGTTTTCTACGAGCAGTACTTC. Based on the CDR3 plus reference TRBV5-1 and TRBJ2-7, the full variable domain is KAGVTQTPRYLIKTRGQQVTLSCSPISGHRSVSWYQQTPGQGLQFLFEYFSETQRNKGNFPGRFSGRQFSNSRSEMNVSTLELGDSALYLCASSLDRVFYEQYFGPGTRLTVT.

This clone appeared a few times. The genes are TRBV7-9 and TRBJ1-2; 7 nucleotides agree with TRBD1. Germline CDR1 SEHNR, CDR2 FQNEAQ (reference sequence). V gave up 0 bases and J gave up 2 bases; unmatched junction bases: 6. The CDR3 consists of 16 residues. CDR3 coding DNA: TGTGCCAGCAGCTTAGCGAGTGACAGGGCGAACTATGGCTACACCTTC. Translation: CASSLASDRANYGYTF.

The rearrangement joins TRBV4-3 to TRBJ2-2; D tentatively fits TRBD1 or TRBD2 (6 bases each). The CDR3 has 17 residues. Germline CDR1 LGHNA, CDR2 YSLEER. Trimming stripped 0 bases from V and 5 bases from J, with 16 bases between. CDR3 residues: CASSQDWGAEGTGELFF. The CDR3 coding sequence is TGCGCCAGCAGCCAAGATTGGGGGGCAGAAGGAACCGGGGAGCTGTTTTTT.

With regard to this clone: This specimen includes other DNA sequences encoding the same CDR3. The rearrangement links TRBV30 to TRBJ1-1; maybe TRBD1 (5 bases). There are 13 residues in the CDR3. V was shortened by 0 bases and J by 5 bases, with 10 bases between the two germline ends. Germline V lookup: CDR1 GTSNPN, CDR2 SVGIG (reference sequence). The CDR3 coding sequence is TGTGCCTGGAGTGTACTGGGGCGTACTGAAGCTTTCTTT. Protein: CAWSVLGRTEAFF.

V and J are TRBV7-9 and TRBJ2-3; 7 nucleotides match TRBD1. The CDR3 has 14 residues. In germline, CDR1 is SEHNR, CDR2 FQNEAQ (reference sequence). Germline trimming cut 4 bases from V and 7 bases from J; bases unmatched to any gene: 8. CDR3 protein: CASSSGQVTNTQYF. For the CDR3, the DNA is TGTGCCAGCAGCTCCGGACAGGTAACAAATACGCAGTATTTT.

This chain links TRBV27 with TRBJ2-7; D is undetermined. Germline values: CDR1 MNHEY, CDR2 SMNVEV (reference sequence). Trimming stripped 0 bases from V and 0 bases from J, with 12 bases between. The CDR3 covers 16 residues. As DNA, the CDR3 is TGTGCCAGCAGTTTATCGGGTCCACCCAGCTCCTACGAGCAGTACTTC. As protein: CASSLSGPPSSYEQYF.

This CDR3 is CASSFPGQDLNNEQFF. The CDR3 nucleotides are TGTGCCAGCAGCTTCCCGGGACAGGACTTAAACAATGAGCAGTTCTTC. V is TRBV7-8 and J is TRBJ2-1; 8 bases fit TRBD1. The CDR3 is made up of 16 amino acids. Per the germline V gene, CDR1 is SGHVS and CDR2 is FQNEAQ. J lost 5 bases, V lost 3 bases, and 9 bases had no gene match. The complete variable domain, with remaining parts taken from reference TRBV7-8 and TRBJ2-1, reads GAGVSQSPRYKVAKRGQDVALRCDPISGHVSLFWYQQALGQGPEFLTYFQNEAQLDKSGLPSDRFFAERPEGSVSTLKIQRTQQEDSAVYLCASSFPGQDLNNEQFFGPGTRLTVL.

This rearrangement joins TRBV27 to TRBJ2-2; D is perhaps TRBD1 or TRBD2 (5 bases each). This CDR3 is built from 13 residues. Per germline, CDR1 MNHEY and CDR2 SMNVEV (reference sequence). Trimming left V 7 bases short and J 7 bases short, with 13 bases between. The chain's CDR3 is CASKSGTDGELFF. In DNA form, the CDR3 reads TGTGCCAGCAAGTCCGGGACCGACGGGGAGCTGTTTTTT.

J is TRBJ1-2 and V is TRBV19; D may be TRBD1 (5 bases). V lost 7 bases, J lost 4 bases, and 16 bases lay in between. Per germline, CDR1 LNHDA and CDR2 SQIVND (reference sequence). This CDR3 has 14 amino acids. CDR3 amino acids: CASTSSPGPYGYTF. CDR3 bases: TGTGCCAGTACATCATCCCCGGGACCCTATGGCTACACCTTC.

V and J are TRBV11-2 and TRBJ2-7; the D is unclear. Between the trimmed V and J ends, which lost 0 bases and 3 bases, there was a span of 6 bases. CDR1 and CDR2 (germline): SGHAT, FQNNGV. This CDR3 contains 13 residues. The CDR3 loop reads CASSLEALYEQYF. As DNA, the CDR3 is TGTGCCAGCAGCTTAGAAGCCCTCTACGAGCAGTACTTC.

The chain recombines TRBV11-2 with TRBJ2-3; no clear D gene. CDR1 and CDR2 from the germline V gene are SGHAT and FQNNGV. The CDR3 covers 15 residues. Trimming cost V 3 bases and J 0 bases, with 10 bases left between them. CDR3 DNA sequence: TGTGCCAGCAGCTTCACACAGTTCAGCACAGATACGCAGTATTTT. It yields the protein CASSFTQFSTDTQYF.

Remarks on this clone: The germline gene is not matched at one end of the junction; a read error may be the cause. The V and J genes are TRBV13 and TRBJ2-7; TRBD1 might be the D (6 bases). The germline V gene encodes CDR1 PRHDT and CDR2 FYEKMQ (reference sequence). This CDR3 comprises 16 residues. The CDR3 loop reads CASNLGQLPKSYEQYF. CDR3 nucleotide sequence: TGTGCCAGCAACTTAGGACAGTTACCAAAATCCTACGAGCAGTACTTC.

The rearrangement links TRBV7-6 to TRBJ2-7; perhaps TRBD1 as D (5 bases). Germline V gene lookup returns CDR1 SGHVS and CDR2 FNYEAQ. CDR3 length equals 15 residues. The V end was cut by 5 bases, the J end by 2 bases, with 16 bases between. The CDR3 coding sequence is TGTGCCAGCAGCCCCGACAGACTGAATACCTACGAGCAGTACTTC. It is translated as CASSPDRLNTYEQYF.

The chain combines TRBV2 with TRBJ2-1, with D maybe TRBD1 (6 bases). The CDR3 spans 13 residues. The ends were cut back, 6 bases at V and 4 bases at J, with 10 bases in the middle. Germline CDR1 reads SNHLY; CDR2 reads FYNNEI. The CDR3 is CASRLTGYNEQFF. The CDR3 DNA follows: TGTGCCAGCAGGTTGACAGGTTACAATGAGCAGTTCTTC.

The chain links TRBV30 to TRBJ1-5; TRBD1 matches at 8 bases. This CDR3 has 14 amino acids. CDR1 is GTSNPN and CDR2 is SVGIG in the germline V gene (reference sequence). The junction had 7 bases not matched to a gene; V was cut back by 5 bases and J by 4 bases. The CDR3 DNA sequence: TGTGCCTGGGGAGGGGGACAGGCGAATCAGCCCCAGCATTTT. It specifies CAWGGGQANQPQHF.

The chain couples TRBV5-3 to TRBJ1-2, with a tentative D call TRBD1 (5 bases). TRBV5-3 is reported as an ORF; its role is uncertain. V was cut by 3 bases and J by 2 bases, with 20 bases left in between. This CDR3 comprises 17 residues. CDR3 nucleotides: TGTGCCAGAAGCTCACCGGGACTCAAGGTTGCGAACTATGGCTACACCTTC. It yields the protein CARSSPGLKVANYGYTF.

This clone showed up just once. V usage is TRBV4-3 and J usage is TRBJ2-2; D is perhaps TRBD2 (6 bases). This CDR3 has 14 amino acids. The V and J ends lost 5 bases and 2 bases respectively, with 9 bases between them. Germline loops: CDR1 LGHNA, CDR2 YSLEER. This CDR3 is CASSSGLNTGELFF. CDR3 sequence (DNA): TGCGCCAGCAGCTCAGGACTAAACACCGGGGAGCTGTTTTTT.

V usage is TRBV28 and J usage is TRBJ2-7, with a tentative D call TRBD1 (7 bases). The germline V gene has CDR1 MDHEN and CDR2 SYDVKM. Trimming left V 6 bases short and J 5 bases short, with 17 bases between. CDR3 size: 14 residues. This CDR3 reads CASRRRGPSDEQYF. CDR3 DNA sequence: TGTGCCAGCAGAAGGAGGGGGCCATCGGACGAGCAGTACTTC.

The chain uses TRBV7-9 and TRBJ2-7; unclear D gene. The CDR3 runs to 13 residues. The V gene lost 5 bases and the J gene lost 2 bases, with 10 bases spanning the gap. The germline CDR1 and CDR2 sequences are SEHNR and FQNEAQ (reference sequence). The CDR3 loop is CASSHGVPYEQYF. CDR3 bases: TGTGCCAGCAGCCATGGGGTACCCTACGAGCAGTACTTC. The full variable domain, rest sourced from reference TRBV7-9 and TRBJ2-7, is DTGVSQNPRHKITKRGQNVTFRCDPISEHNRLYWYRQTLGQGPEFLTYFQNEAQLEKSRLLSDRFSAERPKGSFSTLEIQRTEQGDSAMYLCASSHGVPYEQYFGPGTRLTVT.

The J gene is TRBJ2-5, the V gene TRBV6-1; D unresolved. This CDR3 comprises 12 residues. Germline-derived CDR1 and CDR2 are MNHNS and SASEGT. V lost 8 bases, J lost 1 base, and 8 bases lay in between. CDR3 DNA sequence: TGTGCCAGCGGGGAAATCCAAGAGACCCAGTACTTC. Translating it yields CASGEIQETQYF.

The chain carries TRBV13 and TRBJ2-7; 10 bases map to TRBD1. From germline, CDR1 is PRHDT and CDR2 FYEKMQ (reference sequence). With V trimmed by 5 bases and J by 2 bases, 12 bases remained unmatched. The CDR3 loop spans 17 amino acids. The CDR3 sequence: CASSPSNRDRGPYEQYF. Written as DNA, the CDR3 is TGTGCCAGCAGCCCCTCAAACCGGGACAGGGGCCCCTACGAGCAGTACTTC.

V usage is TRBV5-4 and J usage is TRBJ2-3; TRBD2 aligns across 11 bases. V lost 2 bases to trimming and J lost 6 bases; unmatched junction nucleotides: 5. Germline CDR1 and CDR2: SGHNT and YYREEE (reference sequence). This CDR3 comprises 15 residues. The CDR3 loop reads CASSLWTSGSDTQYF. CDR3 bases: TGTGCCAGCAGCTTATGGACTAGCGGGTCTGATACGCAGTATTTT.

Here the CDR3 reads CASSPVTVANTGELFF. As DNA, the CDR3 is TGTGCCAGCAGCCCCGTGACAGTAGCGAACACCGGGGAGCTGTTTTTT. The chain couples TRBV27 to TRBJ2-2, with a tentative D call TRBD1 (5 bases). The CDR3 has 16 residues. V was trimmed by 6 bases and J by 0 bases, leaving 14 bases between them. Germline V lookup: CDR1 MNHEY, CDR2 SMNVEV (reference sequence).